The entry that follows covers one TCR beta chain sequence. Its target is unknown. These data are taken from a study of shared clonotypes between healthy human individuals. For the study at large: Every donor yielded three CD4 naive, three CD4 memory, two CD8 naive and one CD8 memory plate. Study-level results: Expectations were that clonotype sharing among donors would be affected by sequencing depth. Exclusively blood specimens were collected; tissue repertoires likely differ.

Terminally differentiated effector memory CD45RA+ cells were excluded by CCR7 positive selection of CD45RO-negative cells. Produced via immunoSEQ multiplex PCR; TCRdb's table is partial and in-frame only. This sample has approximately 2,000,000 clones, with 93% found just once. The CDR3 has 15 residues. From germline, CDR1 is LNHNV and CDR2 YYDKDF (reference sequence). V gave up 5 bases and J gave up 5 bases, with 17 bases separating them. The material sequenced was naive CD8+ T cells from PBMCs. This rearrangement joins TRBV15 to TRBJ2-3; a possible D gene is TRBD2 (6 bases). This clonotype was obtained from a man between 18 and 29 years old in good health. Some clones in this sample may be carry-over from other donors' samples. CDR3 coding DNA: TGTGCCACCAGCCCTGAGCGGGTAGGACTAGATACGCAGTATTTT. It translates to CATSPERVGLDTQYF.